This T cell receptor beta chain was recovered during a study of blood T cell repertoires in COVID-19. Study in general: T cells, B-cell-depleted T cells, or PBMCs supplied cDNA or gDNA.

Here immunoSEQ multiplex PCR was the method, and the copy in TCRdb shows in-frame clones only, minus some. The repertoire holds fewer than 350,000 clones, with around 85% as singletons. The V end was cut by 8 bases, the J end by 5 bases, with 15 bases between. The germline V gene encodes CDR1 WNHNN and CDR2 SYGVQD (reference sequence). The CDR3 is 13 residues long. Before being deemed recovered, Cohort 3 donors had two negative PCRs, clearance, or symptom resolution. The receptor's source is a woman between 50 and 59 years old who had recovered from COVID-19. This chain connects TRBV10-1 to TRBJ2-5, with D possibly TRBD2 on 5 matching bases. The sample comprised PBMCs or T cells enriched from blood (not recorded which). DNA for the CDR3: TGCGCCAGCGGTTTATCGGGGAGTGAGACCCAGTACTTC. Its translation is CASGLSGSETQYF.